The 22 T cell receptor beta chains given below trace back to one sample, sequenced in a study of CD8 T cells in ankylosing spondylitis. TCRdb processed the 5' RACE reads anew with MiXCR; each CDR3 protein has one entry. The profile shows about 130,000 distinct CDR3 sequences, 7.3% of them singletons. Sequenced sample: blood, either unsorted or a sorted T cell fraction (not recorded which). These TCRs come from a female donor with ankylosing spondylitis or in good health (not recorded which).

This clonotype was counted many times. V is TRBV7-9 and J is TRBJ2-2; a weak D match, TRBD1 (5 bases). Trimming stripped 6 bases from V and 3 bases from J, with 14 bases between. Germline CDR1 SEHNR, CDR2 FQNEAQ (reference sequence). This CDR3 is built from 15 residues. As DNA, the CDR3 is TGTGCCAGCAGGCAAGGCGACAGATACACCGGGGAGCTGTTTTTT. Encoded protein: CASRQGDRYTGELFF.

This clonotype was seen repeatedly, ten times or more. The CDR3 nucleotides are TGCGCCAGCAGCTTGGTCGAGCGGGGGAGTGAGCAGTTCTTC. Amino acids: CASSLVERGSEQFF. The rearrangement joins TRBV5-1 to TRBJ2-1, with TRBD2 matching over 8 bases. With 0 bases clipped from V and 9 bases from J, the junction kept 5 bases outside the gene matches. Germline CDR1 is SGHRS and CDR2 is YFSETQ. This CDR3 is built from 14 residues.

There are many counts of this clonotype. The rearrangement uses TRBV20-1 and TRBJ1-3; 9 bases map to TRBD1. The CDR3 is made up of 16 amino acids. CDR1 is DFQATT and CDR2 is SNEGSKA in the germline V gene (reference sequence). V dropped 0 bases and J dropped 3; count of bases not matched to a gene: 6. The DNA of the CDR3 is TGCAGTGCTAGAGACCGGGGACAGGGAGGTGGAAACACCATATATTTT. Translated: CSARDRGQGGGNTIYF.

This clonotype was detected many times. The V and J genes are TRBV6-7 and TRBJ1-1; TRBD1 aligns across 7 bases. TRBV6-7 is treated as an ORF (open reading frame) with a function not yet certain. V shed 2 bases and J 2 bases; nucleotides not matched to a gene: 5. This CDR3 has 15 amino acids. The CDR3 coding sequence is TGTGCCAGCAGTTACCCCCGGGACAGAAACACTGAAGCTTTCTTT. This codes for CASSYPRDRNTEAFF.

Many counts were recorded for this clonotype. The chain couples TRBV7-8 to TRBJ1-4; D possibly corresponds to TRBD1 (5 bases). This CDR3 is 16 amino acids long. Trimming stripped 5 bases from V and 3 bases from J, with 16 bases between. Germline CDR1 and CDR2: SGHVS and FQNEAQ. As DNA, the CDR3 is TGTGCCAGCAGCGGAAACCGGGACCGATCTAATGAAAAACTGTTTTTT. Amino acid sequence: CASSGNRDRSNEKLFF.

There are many counts of this clonotype. The CDR3 protein is CASSQRLAGHRGTDTQYF. The CDR3 DNA reads as TGTGCCAGCAGTCAGCGACTAGCGGGCCACCGGGGCACAGATACGCAGTATTTT. The chain uses TRBV6-4 and TRBJ2-3, with 10 bases that match TRBD2. Germline V gene lookup returns CDR1 MRHNA and CDR2 SNTAGT. This CDR3 has 18 residues. V gave up 5 bases and J gave up 1 base; unmatched junction bases: 12.

This clonotype was seen more than once but under ten times. J is TRBJ2-7 and V is TRBV7-6; TRBD1 matches 8 bases. J was trimmed by 6 bases and V by 5 bases; bases with no gene match: 9. The germline V gene encodes CDR1 SGHVS and CDR2 FNYEAQ. The CDR3 has 14 residues. The CDR3 nucleotides read TGTGCCAGCAGCACCCGGACAGGGATCTCCGAGCAGTACTTC. It specifies CASSTRTGISEQYF. Variable domain in full (rest from reference TRBV7-6 and TRBJ2-7): GAGVSQSPRYKVTKRGQDVALRCDPISGHVSLYWYRQALGQGPEFLTYFNYEAQQDKSGLPNDRFSAERPEGSISTLTIQRTEQRDSAMYRCASSTRTGISEQYFGPGTRLTVT.

This clonotype occurred many times. V usage is TRBV9 and J usage is TRBJ1-2, with TRBD1 matching 8 bases. Trimming cost V 2 bases and J 7 bases; bases outside gene matches: 7. The germline V gene has CDR1 SGDLS and CDR2 YYNGEE. The CDR3 extends over 14 amino acids. The CDR3 DNA reads TGTGCCAGCAGCGTTAAACCAGGGGGCGGTGGCTACACCTTC. Translating it yields CASSVKPGGGGYTF.

In this sample, this clonotype turned up many times. The chain is built from TRBV12-3 or TRBV12-4 and TRBJ1-2; unclear D gene. The CDR3 has 12 amino acids. V was pared by 4 bases and J by 5 bases, with 8 bases between. The CDR3 sequence is CASSSDLYGYTF. Here the CDR3 DNA reads TGTGCCAGCAGTTCGGACCTTTATGGCTACACCTTC.

At least ten counts were recorded for this clonotype. V is TRBV12-3 or TRBV12-4 and J is TRBJ1-4; no firm D call. V lost 4 bases to trimming and J lost 2 bases, with 11 bases between them. The CDR3 is 15 residues long. In nucleotides, the CDR3 is TGTGCCAGCAGTTGGCAGCCGGGGACTAATGAAAAACTGTTTTTT. The encoded protein is CASSWQPGTNEKLFF.

The V and J genes are TRBV20-1 and TRBJ2-7; TRBD1 might be the D (6 bases). Germline CDR1 DFQATT, CDR2 SNEGSKA (reference sequence). This CDR3 has 13 amino acids. Trimming shortened V by 6 bases and J by 4 bases, and 16 bases separated the two germline ends. The CDR3 region is CSAEPDRVYEQYF. The CDR3 DNA reads TGCAGTGCCGAACCGGACAGAGTATACGAGCAGTACTTC.

This clonotype was seen repeatedly, ten times or more. The rearrangement links TRBV4-1 to TRBJ1-3; TRBD1 matches at 7 bases. Looked up from germline, CDR1 is MGHRA and CDR2 is YSYEKL. J gave up 2 bases and V 4 bases, and 5 bases lay outside the gene matches. The CDR3 loop spans 15 amino acids. As DNA, the CDR3 is TGCGCCAGCAGCCCGACAGGGAGGACTGGAAACACCATATATTTT. This translates into CASSPTGRTGNTIYF.

Many counts were recorded for this clonotype. The rearrangement uses TRBV15 and TRBJ1-1, with D possibly matching TRBD1 (5 bases). The germline V gene encodes CDR1 LNHNV and CDR2 YYDKDF (reference sequence). The CDR3 covers 14 residues. V was clipped by 0 bases and J by 4 bases, with 9 bases between them. The chain's CDR3 is CATSRDGAVTEAFF. DNA of the CDR3: TGTGCCACCAGCAGAGATGGGGCAGTCACTGAAGCTTTCTTT.

This clonotype was detected many times. The genes are TRBV5-1 and TRBJ1-5, with D possibly being TRBD1 (5 bases). V was clipped by 4 bases and J by 2 bases, with 13 bases between them. CDR1 is SGHRS, CDR2 YFSETQ, per germline. The CDR3 totals 15 residues. The chain's CDR3 is CASSELSGRNQPQHF. CDR3 sequence (DNA): TGCGCCAGCAGCGAGCTTTCGGGACGCAATCAGCCCCAGCATTTT.

This clonotype was seen many times. This chain links TRBV20-1 with TRBJ2-2; no firm D call. Trimming took 3 bases from V and 0 from J, leaving 14 bases between them. CDR1 is DFQATT and CDR2 is SNEGSKA in the germline V gene (reference sequence). The CDR3 is 16 amino acids. The DNA of the CDR3 is TGCAGTGCTAGGGGCGGAGAGGTAGCGAACACCGGGGAGCTGTTTTTT. Translating gives CSARGGEVANTGELFF.

Note on this clonotype: A read error may explain this, as a much larger clone is one base away. J is TRBJ2-1 and V is TRBV4-2, with D unresolved. The CDR3 covers 15 residues. Germline CDR1 and CDR2: LGHNA and YNFKEQ. CDR3 region: CASSQEFSLGNEQLF. Written as DNA, the CDR3 is TGTGCCAGCAGCCAAGAGTTTAGCTTGGGCAATGAGCAGCTCTTC.

With regard to this clonotype: A much larger clonotype is one base distant, so this may be a read error. The DNA for the CDR3 is TGTGTCAGCAGGTCTACTAGCGGGGGGGATTACAATGAGCAGTTCTTC. Its translation is CVSRSTSGGDYNEQFF. The gene calls are TRBV7-9 and TRBJ2-1, with 13 bases that match TRBD2. The CDR3 length is 16 residues. Germline V lookup: CDR1 SEHNR, CDR2 FQNEAQ (reference sequence).

This clonotype came up a few times. The chain has TRBV12-3 or TRBV12-4 and TRBJ2-7, with 8 bases matching TRBD1. Germline trimming cut 3 bases from V and 0 bases from J; bases unmatched to any gene: 4. The CDR3 extends over 15 amino acids. The DNA of the CDR3 is TGTGCCAGCAGTTTTACCGGACAGGGCTCCTACGAGCAGTACTTC. Translated, it gives CASSFTGQGSYEQYF.

This clonotype occurred many times. This chain connects TRBV5-5 to TRBJ1-5, with a tentative D call TRBD1 (6 bases). Deletions cut 2 bases from V and 5 bases from J, with 11 bases between. Germline V gives CDR1 SGHKS, CDR2 YYEKEE (reference sequence). The CDR3 covers 14 residues. The CDR3 DNA sequence: TGTGCCAGCAGCTTAATACAGGGTGATCAGCCCCAGCATTTT. As protein: CASSLIQGDQPQHF. The whole variable domain, remainder taken from reference TRBV5-5 and TRBJ1-5, is DAGVTQSPTHLIKTRGQQVTLRCSPISGHKSVSWYQQVLGQGPQFIFQYYEKEERGRGNFPDRFSARQFPNYSSELNVNALLLGDSALYLCASSLIQGDQPQHFGDGTRLSIL.

The sample holds many counts of this clonotype. The chain couples TRBV4-1 to TRBJ1-2; TRBD1 matches 8 bases. The V gene's germline CDR1 is MGHRA and CDR2 YSYEKL. The V segment lost 4 bases and the J segment 6 bases; nucleotides outside the gene matches: 4. The CDR3 is made up of 13 amino acids. The CDR3 sequence: CASSPTGGDGYTF. In DNA form, the CDR3 reads TGCGCCAGCAGCCCCACAGGGGGAGATGGCTACACCTTC.

The table lists this clonotype with many counts. The V and J genes are TRBV28 and TRBJ1-5; tentatively, D is TRBD1 (5 bases). The germline V gene has CDR1 MDHEN and CDR2 SYDVKM. V shed 2 bases and J shed 7 bases, with 9 bases lying between them. The CDR3 contains 13 residues. CDR3 in DNA: TGTGCCAGCAGTTTAGAGGGGAGGCAGCCCCAGCATTTT. It encodes CASSLEGRQPQHF. Filled out from reference TRBV28 and TRBJ1-5, the complete variable domain reads DVKVTQSSRYLVKRTGEKVFLECVQDMDHENMFWYRQDPGLGLRLIYFSYDVKMKEKGDIPEGYSVSREKKERFSLILESASTNQTSMYLCASSLEGRQPQHFGDGTRLSIL.

This clonotype has at least ten counts. The chain links TRBV9 to TRBJ2-7; D unclear. The CDR3 is 14 residues long. The ends were cut back, 0 bases at V and 2 bases at J, with 9 bases in the middle. Germline CDR1 reads SGDLS; CDR2 reads YYNGEE. In nucleotides, the CDR3 is TGTGCCAGCAGCGTAGGCCCGGTACCCTACGAGCAGTACTTC. Amino acid sequence: CASSVGPVPYEQYF.